The rows below give T cell receptor beta chains drawn from one sample of a study of cytomegalovirus exposure and HLA in healthy donors. Clones were sequenced by immunoSEQ multiplex PCR, and TCRdb holds only the in-frame ones, with some missing. This table has approximately 93,000 clones, just under 80% appearing once. The sequenced sample consisted of PBMCs. The receptors were gathered from a woman in her 40s in good health and CMV-seronegative. CDR3s include the opening cysteine and the closing phenylalanine or tryptophan. A D gene is named only where the DNA matches it firmly. Clone size appears in some rows only: once, few, many, or a class for an expanded clone.

v_gene,j_gene,abundance,d_gene,CDR3aa,CDR3nt
TRBV7-3,TRBJ2-3,NA,TRBD2,CASSPRLAGAGDTQYF,TGTGCCAGCAGCCCCCGTTTGGCGGGAGCCGGGGATACGCAGTATTTT
TRBV10-3,TRBJ2-7,NA,TRBD2,CAISERLAGTEQYF,TGTGCCATCAGTGAAAGGCTAGCGGGAACCGAGCAGTACTTC
TRBV19,TRBJ2-7,NA,TRBD2,CASSILSGTSYEQYF,TGTGCCAGTAGTATCTTAAGCGGGACCTCCTACGAGCAGTACTTC
TRBV5-8,TRBJ2-1,NA,NA,CASLLGARLTPYNEQFF,TGTGCCAGCTTATTGGGGGCCAGGTTAACCCCGTACAATGAGCAGTTCTTC
TRBV27,TRBJ2-1,few,NA,CASSFFGRGTYNEQFF,TGTGCCAGCAGTTTTTTTGGCCGGGGGACCTACAATGAGCAGTTCTTC
TRBV28,TRBJ1-1,NA,NA,CASSPPPGTEAFF,TGTGCCAGCAGTCCCCCCCCGGGCACTGAAGCTTTCTTT
TRBV10-2,TRBJ2-5,NA,TRBD1,CASSGQGRVETQYF,TGCGCCAGCAGCGGACAGGGTAGAGTGGAGACCCAGTACTTC
TRBV2,TRBJ2-5,NA,TRBD2,CASSTSVETQYF,TGTGCCAGCAGTACTAGCGTAGAGACCCAGTACTTC
TRBV29-1,TRBJ2-7,NA,NA,CSVEGLRGSYEQYF,TGCAGCGTTGAAGGGCTACGGGGGTCCTACGAGCAGTACTTC
TRBV19,TRBJ2-7,NA,TRBD1,CASSVTGVSYEQYF,TGTGCCAGTAGTGTTACAGGGGTCTCCTACGAGCAGTACTTC
TRBV19,TRBJ2-1,NA,TRBD1,CASSIWTGGGYNEQFF,TGTGCCAGTAGTATTTGGACAGGGGGCGGCTACAATGAGCAGTTCTTC
TRBV7-6,TRBJ1-1,NA,NA,CASSYQGNTEAFF,TGTGCCAGCAGCTATCAGGGAAACACTGAAGCTTTCTTT
TRBV5-1,TRBJ2-7,NA,TRBD2,CASSLGVAGGYEQYF,TGCGCCAGCAGCTTGGGGGTAGCGGGAGGTTACGAGCAGTACTTC
TRBV7-3,TRBJ2-1,NA,TRBD2,CASSLATGTSGYNEQFF,TGTGCCAGCAGCTTAGCAACCGGGACTAGCGGTTACAATGAGCAGTTCTTC
TRBV5-6,TRBJ2-5,NA,TRBD1,CASSGGQGADRWETQYF,TGTGCCAGCAGCGGGGGACAGGGGGCCGATCGGTGGGAGACCCAGTACTTC
TRBV19,TRBJ2-6,NA,NA,CASSINGGSGANVLTF,TGTGCCAGTAGTATCAATGGAGGCTCTGGGGCCAACGTCCTGACTTTC
TRBV7-6,TRBJ1-3,few,TRBD1,CASSSTRTGRSGNTIYF,TGTGCCAGCAGCTCGACTAGGACAGGGAGGTCTGGAAACACCATATATTTT
TRBV4-2,TRBJ2-1,few,TRBD2,CASSQETSGSYNEQFF,TGTGCCAGCAGCCAAGAAACTAGCGGGAGCTACAATGAGCAGTTCTTC
TRBV25-1,TRBJ2-5,NA,TRBD2,CASSEYKAGGTETQYF,TGTGCCAGCAGTGAATATAAGGCGGGAGGGACGGAGACCCAGTACTTC
TRBV5-4,TRBJ1-2,NA,TRBD1,CASSSPQGAGYGYTF,TGTGCCAGCAGCTCGCCACAGGGGGCAGGCTATGGCTACACCTTC
TRBV5-1,TRBJ2-7,NA,TRBD2,CASSRGTSGDEQYF,TGCGCCAGCAGCCGAGGGACTAGCGGCGACGAGCAGTACTTC
TRBV9,TRBJ2-1,NA,TRBD2,CASSASGRARDEQFF,TGTGCCAGCAGCGCCAGCGGGAGGGCCAGGGATGAGCAGTTCTTC
TRBV7-3,TRBJ1-5,NA,NA,CASTLQNQPQHF,TGTGCCAGCACGCTTCAGAATCAGCCCCAGCATTTT
TRBV27,TRBJ2-3,NA,TRBD2,CASSLFSGKRTDTQYF,TGTGCCAGCAGTTTGTTTAGCGGGAAGCGCACAGATACGCAGTATTTT